The 13 T cell receptor beta chains given below trace back to one sample, sequenced in a study of chemoradiotherapy in HPV16-positive cancers. Produced via immunoSEQ multiplex PCR; TCRdb's table is partial and in-frame only. The sample shows around 3,300 clones, approximately 91% of them seen only once. The source was tumor tissue, collected from a patient who underwent chemoradiotherapy. These receptors originate from a human donor with HPV-associated anogenital cancer.

This chain uses TRBV28 with TRBJ2-7; 8 nucleotides align to TRBD2. The CDR3 has 12 amino acids. Unmatched junction bases numbered 4, after V lost 10 bases and J lost 2 bases. CDR1 is MDHEN, CDR2 SYDVKM, per germline. The CDR3: CATSGRTYEQYF. CDR3 bases: TGTGCCACCAGCGGGAGAACCTACGAGCAGTACTTC.

This clone appeared a few times. The V call is TRBV7-9, the J call TRBJ2-3, with D unresolved. This CDR3 spans 13 amino acids. CDR1 is SEHNR, CDR2 FQNEAQ, per germline (reference sequence). The V gene lost 1 base and the J gene lost 10 bases, with 12 bases spanning the gap. CDR3 sequence: CASSLETSPAQYF. CDR3 nucleotides: TGTGCCAGCAGCTTAGAGACCTCCCCAGCGCAGTATTTT.

This clone was observed a single time. The genes are TRBV10-3 and TRBJ2-5; D tentatively fits TRBD1 or TRBD2 (5 bases each). CDR3 length: 14 amino acids. The V and J ends lost 10 bases and 1 base respectively, with 16 bases between them. The V gene's germline CDR1 is ENHRY and CDR2 SYGVKD. The CDR3 protein is CATRLSGAQETQYF. The CDR3 DNA follows: TGTGCCACCCGACTGTCCGGGGCCCAAGAGACCCAGTACTTC.

The chain has TRBV7-9 and TRBJ2-7, with D maybe TRBD2 (6 bases). Germline-derived CDR1 and CDR2 are SEHNR and FQNEAQ (reference sequence). Trimming took 1 base from V and 7 from J, leaving 17 bases between them. The CDR3 is made up of 15 amino acids. The CDR3 sequence is CASSLVAAGTEEQYF. CDR3 in DNA: TGTGCCAGCAGCTTAGTAGCGGCTGGTACGGAGGAGCAGTACTTC.

This clone was seen only a few times. The chain links TRBV7-9 to TRBJ1-2; D gene ambiguous. Trimming took off 5 bases at V and 1 base at J, with 2 bases between the two ends. The CDR3 totals 11 residues. Germline CDR1 and CDR2: SEHNR and FQNEAQ (reference sequence). The CDR3 sequence: CASSSNYGYTF. CDR3 DNA: TGTGCCAGCAGCAGTAACTATGGCTACACCTTC.

The chain uses TRBV19 and TRBJ2-6; no clear D gene. Germline V gene lookup returns CDR1 LNHDA and CDR2 SQIVND (reference sequence). Trimming removed 3 bases from V and 2 bases from J, with 2 bases in between. This CDR3 is built from 13 residues. In DNA form, the CDR3 reads TGTGCCAGTAGTATCCCTGGGGCCAACGTCCTGACTTTC. Encoded protein: CASSIPGANVLTF.

By sample fraction, this clone is large. This chain connects TRBV11-3 to TRBJ2-3, with 7 bases matching TRBD2. The V segment lost 8 bases and the J segment 0 bases; nucleotides outside the gene matches: 14. CDR1 is SGHNT and CDR2 is YENEEA in the germline V gene. The CDR3 consists of 17 residues. This chain's CDR3 is CASRYSREGLSTDTQYF. In DNA, the CDR3 is TGTGCCAGCCGATACTCCAGGGAGGGCCTCAGCACAGATACGCAGTATTTT.

The V call is TRBV19, the J call TRBJ2-5; no definite D call. Germline CDR1 LNHDA, CDR2 SQIVND (reference sequence). The CDR3 has 14 residues. With 0 bases removed from V and 5 bases from J, the gap between germline ends came to 10 bases. Written as DNA, the CDR3 is TGTGCCAGTAGTATAGAAGACGCGGCGGAGACCCAGTACTTC. Translated: CASSIEDAAETQYF. Looking up the rest from reference TRBV19 and TRBJ2-5 gives the full variable domain: DGGITQSPKYLFRKEGQNVTLSCEQNLNHDAMYWYRQDPGQGLRLIYYSQIVNDFQKGDIAEGYSVSREKKESFPLTVTSAQKNPTAFYLCASSIEDAAETQYFGPGTRLLVL.

V and J are TRBV5-8 and TRBJ2-1, with 11 nucleotides matching TRBD2. J was trimmed by 7 bases and V by 5 bases; bases with no gene match: 5. Germline loops: CDR1 SGHTS, CDR2 YDEGEE. This CDR3 contains 14 residues. Written as DNA, the CDR3 is TGTGCCAGCAGGAGACTAGCGGGACGGAATGAGCAGTTCTTC. This sequence encodes CASRRLAGRNEQFF.

V is TRBV28 and J is TRBJ2-1; 12 bases agree with TRBD2. V was pared by 0 bases and J by 10 bases, with 13 bases of the junction left unmatched. The CDR3 runs to 18 residues. Germline V lookup: CDR1 MDHEN, CDR2 SYDVKM. The CDR3 here is CASSLWALAGGSGLEQFF. The DNA of the CDR3 is TGTGCCAGCAGTTTATGGGCTCTAGCGGGAGGGTCCGGGTTGGAGCAGTTCTTC.

In this sample, this clone turned up a few times. This chain connects TRBV6-5 to TRBJ1-3, with D possibly TRBD1 on 5 matching bases. From germline, CDR1 is MNHEY and CDR2 SVGAGI. V lost 5 bases, J lost 3 bases, and 14 bases lay in between. This CDR3 has 15 amino acids. The CDR3 DNA sequence: TGTGCCAGCAGTAGGACTCGGGGGTTTGGAAACACCATATATTTT. Its translation is CASSRTRGFGNTIYF.

This chain joins TRBV7-7 and TRBJ2-5; D possibly matches TRBD1 or TRBD2 (6 bases each). The V gene lost 3 bases and the J gene lost 6 bases, with 14 bases spanning the gap. The CDR3 is 14 residues long. Per the germline V gene, CDR1 is SSHAT and CDR2 is FNYEAQ (reference sequence). The CDR3 nucleotides read TGTGCCAGCAGCTTGGGGGGCGCTGGGCAGACCCAGTACTTC. Amino acid sequence: CASSLGGAGQTQYF. Supplemented by reference TRBV7-7 and TRBJ2-5, the full variable domain reads GAGVSQSPRYKVTKRGQDVTLRCDPISSHATLYWYQQALGQGPEFLTYFNYEAQPDKSGLPSDRFSAERPEGSISTLTIQRTEQRDSAMYRCASSLGGAGQTQYFGPGTRLLVL.

CDR3 amino acids: CASSRTGTMETQYF. CDR3 bases: TGTGCCAGCAGTCGTACCGGGACTATGGAGACCCAGTACTTC. V and J are TRBV7-8 and TRBJ2-5; 7 nucleotides match TRBD2. This CDR3 is built from 14 residues. Per germline, CDR1 SGHVS and CDR2 FQNEAQ. After removal of 6 bases from V and 5 bases from J, the junction contained 9 bases not matched to a gene.